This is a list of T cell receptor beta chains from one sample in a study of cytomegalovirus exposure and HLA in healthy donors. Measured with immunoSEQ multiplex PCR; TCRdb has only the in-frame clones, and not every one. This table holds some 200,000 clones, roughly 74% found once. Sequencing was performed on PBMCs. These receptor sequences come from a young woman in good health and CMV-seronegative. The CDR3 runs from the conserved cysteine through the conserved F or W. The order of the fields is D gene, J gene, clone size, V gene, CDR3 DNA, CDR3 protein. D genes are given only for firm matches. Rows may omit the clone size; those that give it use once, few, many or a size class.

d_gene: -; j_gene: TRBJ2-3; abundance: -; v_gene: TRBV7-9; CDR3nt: TGTGCCAGCAGCCCCGGACTGACTAGCACAGATACGCAGTATTTT; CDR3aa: CASSPGLTSTDTQYF
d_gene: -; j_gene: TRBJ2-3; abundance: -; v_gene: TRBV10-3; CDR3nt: TGTGCCATCAGTGAGTCAGTCAGTGACTTGAGCACAGATACGCAGTATTTT; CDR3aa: CAISESVSDLSTDTQYF
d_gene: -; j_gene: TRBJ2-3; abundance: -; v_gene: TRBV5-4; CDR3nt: TGTGCCAGCAGCTTGGACAGGGTCACAGATACGCAGTATTTT; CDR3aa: CASSLDRVTDTQYF
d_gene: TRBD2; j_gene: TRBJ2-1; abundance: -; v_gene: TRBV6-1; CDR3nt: TGTGCCAGCAGTGAACCGGGACTAGGAGACAATGAGCAGTTCTTC; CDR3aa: CASSEPGLGDNEQFF
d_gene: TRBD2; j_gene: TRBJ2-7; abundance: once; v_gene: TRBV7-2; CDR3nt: TGTGCCAGCAGCGTACTACCGGGACTAGCGGGAGGATGGGAGAGGGGGCAGTACTTC; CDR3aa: CASSVLPGLAGGWERGQYF
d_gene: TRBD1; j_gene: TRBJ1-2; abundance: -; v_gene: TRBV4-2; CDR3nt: TGTGCCAGCAGCCAAGATTCGGGACAGGTCTATGGCTACACCTTC; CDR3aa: CASSQDSGQVYGYTF
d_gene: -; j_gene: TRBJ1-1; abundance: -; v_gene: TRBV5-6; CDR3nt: TGTGCCAGCAGTTTAGGGGCTTTGAACACTGAAGCTTTCTTT; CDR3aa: CASSLGALNTEAFF
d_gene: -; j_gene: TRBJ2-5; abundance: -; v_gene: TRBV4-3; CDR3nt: TGCGCCAGCAGCTACTCCCGTGCGGAGACCCAGTACTTC; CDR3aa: CASSYSRAETQYF
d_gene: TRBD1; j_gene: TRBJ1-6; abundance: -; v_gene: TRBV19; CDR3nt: TGTGCCAGTAGTCTCCCGGGACAGGGGGCTAGGAATTCACCCCTCCACTTT; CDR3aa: CASSLPGQGARNSPLHF
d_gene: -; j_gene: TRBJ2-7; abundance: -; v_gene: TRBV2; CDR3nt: TGTGCCAGCACCTCGGGAAGCCTCTTGGAGCAGTACTTC; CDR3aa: CASTSGSLLEQYF
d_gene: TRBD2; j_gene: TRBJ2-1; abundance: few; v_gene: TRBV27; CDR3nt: TGTGCCAGCAGTTGGGGGGGGGTGGGGGTCAATGAGCAGTTCTTC; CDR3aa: CASSWGGVGVNEQFF
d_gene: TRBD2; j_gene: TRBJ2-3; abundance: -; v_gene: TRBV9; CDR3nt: TGTGCCAGCAGCGTAGGTACTAGCGGAATCACAGATACGCAGTATTTT; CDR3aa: CASSVGTSGITDTQYF
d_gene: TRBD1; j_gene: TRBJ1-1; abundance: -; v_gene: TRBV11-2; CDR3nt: TGTGCCAGCAGCTTAGAAGGGGGCGCAGGAGCTTTCTTT; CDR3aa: CASSLEGGAGAFF
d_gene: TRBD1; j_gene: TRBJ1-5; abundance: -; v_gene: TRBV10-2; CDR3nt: TGCGCCAGCAGTGAATACAGGGGGGTCAATCAGCCCCAGCATTTT; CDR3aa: CASSEYRGVNQPQHF
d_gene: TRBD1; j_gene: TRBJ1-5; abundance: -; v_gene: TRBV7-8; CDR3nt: TGTGCCAGCAGCCCCCGGGACAGCGGCAATCAGCCCCAGCATTTT; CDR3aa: CASSPRDSGNQPQHF
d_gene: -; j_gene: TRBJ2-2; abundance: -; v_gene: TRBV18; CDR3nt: TGTGCCAGCTCACCTAATCACTTCTCCACCGGGGAGCTGTTTTTT; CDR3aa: CASSPNHFSTGELFF
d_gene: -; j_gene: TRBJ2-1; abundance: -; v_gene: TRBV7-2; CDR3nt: TGTGCCAGCAGCTTAAGACTAGAGGTCTACAATGAGCAGTTCTTC; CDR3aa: CASSLRLEVYNEQFF
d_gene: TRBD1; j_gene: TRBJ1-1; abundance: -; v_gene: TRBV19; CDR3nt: TGTGCCAGTAGAGGGACAGGGGAAGCTTTCTTT; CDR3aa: CASRGTGEAFF
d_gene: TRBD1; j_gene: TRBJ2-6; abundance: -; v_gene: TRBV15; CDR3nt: TGTGCCACCAGCAGAGGGACAGGTGGGGCCAACGTCCTGACTTTC; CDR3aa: CATSRGTGGANVLTF
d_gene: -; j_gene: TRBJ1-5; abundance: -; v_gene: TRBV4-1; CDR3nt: TGCGCCAGCAGCCAAGATTGGTCCTCCCAGTGGTGGCCCCAGCATTTT; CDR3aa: CASSQDWSSQWWPQHF
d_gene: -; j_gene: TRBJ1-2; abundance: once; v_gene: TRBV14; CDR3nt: TGTGCCAGCAGCCCGCATTCGCCGGTCTATGGCTACACCTTC; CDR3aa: CASSPHSPVYGYTF
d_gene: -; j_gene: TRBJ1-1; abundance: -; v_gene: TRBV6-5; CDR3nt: TGTGCCAGCAGTTACTCCGCGGACACTGAAGCTTTCTTT; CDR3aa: CASSYSADTEAFF
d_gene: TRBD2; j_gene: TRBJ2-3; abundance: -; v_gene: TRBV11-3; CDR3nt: TGTGCCAGCAGCCTAGCGGGGGGGCCCGGCACAGATACGCAGTATTTT; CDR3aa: CASSLAGGPGTDTQYF
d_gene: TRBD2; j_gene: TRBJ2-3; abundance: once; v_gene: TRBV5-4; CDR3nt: TGTGCCAGCAGCCCGGGGGGATGGGTCCTAGCGGCCTCGCGGGCAGATACGCAGTATTTT; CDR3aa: CASSPGGWVLAASRADTQYF
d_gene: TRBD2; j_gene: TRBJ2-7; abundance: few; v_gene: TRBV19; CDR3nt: TGTGCCAGTAGTTTGCTGGCGGGAGAATGGTACGAGCAGTACTTC; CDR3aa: CASSLLAGEWYEQYF
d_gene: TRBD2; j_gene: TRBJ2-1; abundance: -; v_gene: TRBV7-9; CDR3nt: TGTGCCAGCAGCTTCCGGACTAGCGGGGCTTATGAGCAGTTCTTC; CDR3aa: CASSFRTSGAYEQFF
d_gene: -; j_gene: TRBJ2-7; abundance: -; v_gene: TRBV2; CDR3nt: TGTGCCAGCAGTGCGGTTGGGAGTACCTACGAGCAGTACTTC; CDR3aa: CASSAVGSTYEQYF
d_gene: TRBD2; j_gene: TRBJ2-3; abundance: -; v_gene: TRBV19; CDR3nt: TGTGCCAGTAGTAGACTAGCGGGGGGTAGCACAGATACGCAGTATTTT; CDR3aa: CASSRLAGGSTDTQYF
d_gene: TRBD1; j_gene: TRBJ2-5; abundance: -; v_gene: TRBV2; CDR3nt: TGTGCCAGCAGTAGGACAGGGGGCTGGGAGACCCAGTACTTC; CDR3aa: CASSRTGGWETQYF
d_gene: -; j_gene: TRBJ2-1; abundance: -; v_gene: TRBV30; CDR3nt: TGTGCCTGGAGTGTTGACTCCCCGTTCGATGAGCAGTTCTTC; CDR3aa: CAWSVDSPFDEQFF
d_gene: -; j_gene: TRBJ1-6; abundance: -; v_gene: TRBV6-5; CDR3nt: TGTGCCAGCAGTCACTTACAGGTTAAAGGGTCACCCCTCCACTTT; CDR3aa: CASSHLQVKGSPLHF
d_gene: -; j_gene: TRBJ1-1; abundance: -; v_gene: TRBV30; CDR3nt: TGTGCCTGGAGAATGGGTGGGTGCGGGCCTTTCTTT; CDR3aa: CAWRMGGCGPFF
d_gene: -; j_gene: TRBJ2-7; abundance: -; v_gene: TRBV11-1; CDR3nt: TGTGCCAGCAGCTTAGTATTGGACAAATCCTACGAGCAGTACTTC; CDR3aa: CASSLVLDKSYEQYF
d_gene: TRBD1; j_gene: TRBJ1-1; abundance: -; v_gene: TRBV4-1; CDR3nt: TGCGCCAGCAGCCAAGACCTCAGGGGGCTGACTGAAGCTTTCTTT; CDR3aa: CASSQDLRGLTEAFF
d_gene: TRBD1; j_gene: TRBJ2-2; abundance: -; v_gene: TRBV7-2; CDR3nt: TGTGCCAGCAGCCCGACAGGGTTCACCGGGGAGCTGTTTTTT; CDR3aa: CASSPTGFTGELFF
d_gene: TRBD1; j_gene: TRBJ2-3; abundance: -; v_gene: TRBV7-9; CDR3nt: TGTGCCAGCAGCGGACAGGGGGCAGATACGCAGTATTTT; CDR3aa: CASSGQGADTQYF
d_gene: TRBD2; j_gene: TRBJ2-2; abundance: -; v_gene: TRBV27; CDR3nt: TGTGCCAGCAGGGGACTAGCGGGAACCGGGGAGCTGTTTTTT; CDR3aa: CASRGLAGTGELFF
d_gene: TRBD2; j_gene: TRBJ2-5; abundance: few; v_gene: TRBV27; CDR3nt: TGTGCCAGCAGTTTATATGGGGGAGGGGTACAAGAGACCCAGTACTTC; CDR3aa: CASSLYGGGVQETQYF
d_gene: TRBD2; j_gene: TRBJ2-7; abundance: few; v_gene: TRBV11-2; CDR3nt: TGTGCCAGCAGCTGGACTAGCGGGGGCCGCACCTCCTACGAGCAGTACTTC; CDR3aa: CASSWTSGGRTSYEQYF
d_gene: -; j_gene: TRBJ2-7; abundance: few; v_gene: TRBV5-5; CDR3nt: TGTGCCAGCAGCTTCCGTGAGGCTGGAAACGAGCAGTACTTC; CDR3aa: CASSFREAGNEQYF
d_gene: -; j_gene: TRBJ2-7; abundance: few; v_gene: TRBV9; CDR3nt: TGTGCCAGCAGCCCCCTGGGGGGGGGCTTGTACGAGCAGTACTTC; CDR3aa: CASSPLGGGLYEQYF
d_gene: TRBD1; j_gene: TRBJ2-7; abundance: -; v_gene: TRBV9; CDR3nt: TGTGCCAGCAGCGTAGGGCCAAACAGGGGGCCCGAGCAGTACTTC; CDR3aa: CASSVGPNRGPEQYF
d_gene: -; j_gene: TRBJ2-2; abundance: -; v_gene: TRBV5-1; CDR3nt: TGCGCCAGCAGCCACAGGGCGGCCGGGGAGCTGTTTTTT; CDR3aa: CASSHRAAGELFF
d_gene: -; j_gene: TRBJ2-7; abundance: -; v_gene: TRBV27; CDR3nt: TGTGCCAGCAGTTTACTAGGTTCGATGCGCTACGAGCAGTACTTC; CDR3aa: CASSLLGSMRYEQYF
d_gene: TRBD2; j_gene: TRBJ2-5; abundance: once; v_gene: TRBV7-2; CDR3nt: TGTGCCAGCAGCATCGATGGCGGGAGGGCGGAGACCCAGTACTTC; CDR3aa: CASSIDGGRAETQYF
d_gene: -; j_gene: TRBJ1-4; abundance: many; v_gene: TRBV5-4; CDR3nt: TGTGCCAGCAGCTTGACGGGTGACGCAACTAATGAAAAACTGTTTTTT; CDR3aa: CASSLTGDATNEKLFF
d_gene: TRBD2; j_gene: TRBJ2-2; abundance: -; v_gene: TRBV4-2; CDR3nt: TGTGCCAGCAGCCAAGAATACGGGACTAGACAGGCCGGGGAGCTGTTTTTT; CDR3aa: CASSQEYGTRQAGELFF
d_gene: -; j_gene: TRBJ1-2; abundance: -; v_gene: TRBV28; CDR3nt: TGTGCCAGTTCCAGGGGCAGGGACTACACCTTC; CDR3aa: CASSRGRDYTF